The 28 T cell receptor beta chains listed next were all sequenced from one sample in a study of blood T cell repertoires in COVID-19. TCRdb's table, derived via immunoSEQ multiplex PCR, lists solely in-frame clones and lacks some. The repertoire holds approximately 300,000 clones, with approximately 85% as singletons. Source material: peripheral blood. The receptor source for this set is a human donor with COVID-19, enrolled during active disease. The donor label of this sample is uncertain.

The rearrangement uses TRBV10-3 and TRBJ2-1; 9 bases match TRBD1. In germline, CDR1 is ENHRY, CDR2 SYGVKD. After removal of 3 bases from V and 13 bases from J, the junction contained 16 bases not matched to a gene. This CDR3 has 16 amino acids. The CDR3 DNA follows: TGTGCCATCAGTGAACAAAAAACCGGACAGGGGCGGGGACAGTTCTTC. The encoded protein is CAISEQKTGQGRGQFF.

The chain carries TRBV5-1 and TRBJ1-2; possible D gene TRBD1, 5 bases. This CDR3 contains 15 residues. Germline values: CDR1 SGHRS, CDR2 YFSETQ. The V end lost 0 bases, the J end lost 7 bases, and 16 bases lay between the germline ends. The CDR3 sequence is CASSLAQGPLGGYTF. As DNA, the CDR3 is TGCGCCAGCAGCTTGGCCCAGGGCCCCCTAGGTGGCTACACCTTC.

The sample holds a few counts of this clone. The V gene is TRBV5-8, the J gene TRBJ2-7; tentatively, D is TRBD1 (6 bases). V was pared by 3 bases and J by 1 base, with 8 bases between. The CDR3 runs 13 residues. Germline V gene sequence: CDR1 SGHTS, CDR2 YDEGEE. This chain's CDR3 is CASSYRVSYEQYF. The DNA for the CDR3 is TGTGCCAGCAGCTACAGGGTGTCCTACGAGCAGTACTTC.

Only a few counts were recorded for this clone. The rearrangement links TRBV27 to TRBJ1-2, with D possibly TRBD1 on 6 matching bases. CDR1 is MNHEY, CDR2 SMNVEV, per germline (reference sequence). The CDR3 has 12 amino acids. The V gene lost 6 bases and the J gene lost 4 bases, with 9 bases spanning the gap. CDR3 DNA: TGTGCCAGCAGACAGGGCGTCTATGGCTACACCTTC. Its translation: CASRQGVYGYTF.

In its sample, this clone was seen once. The CDR3 region has the DNA TGCGCCAGCAGCCAAGATACCAGGGGGAATCAGCCCCAGCATTTT. Its protein is CASSQDTRGNQPQHF. The chain couples TRBV4-3 to TRBJ1-5; 7 nucleotides line up with TRBD1. Losses at the gene ends were 0 bases for V and 4 bases for J; bases not matched to a gene: 3. The CDR3 is 15 residues long. The germline V gene has CDR1 LGHNA and CDR2 YSLEER.

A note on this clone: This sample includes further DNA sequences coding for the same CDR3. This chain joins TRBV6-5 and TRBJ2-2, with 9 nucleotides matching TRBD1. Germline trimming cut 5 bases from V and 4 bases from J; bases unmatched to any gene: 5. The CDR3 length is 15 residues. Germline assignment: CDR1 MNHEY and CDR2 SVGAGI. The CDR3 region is CASSRQGGGTGELFF. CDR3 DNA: TGTGCCAGCAGTCGACAGGGGGGTGGCACCGGGGAGCTGTTTTTT.

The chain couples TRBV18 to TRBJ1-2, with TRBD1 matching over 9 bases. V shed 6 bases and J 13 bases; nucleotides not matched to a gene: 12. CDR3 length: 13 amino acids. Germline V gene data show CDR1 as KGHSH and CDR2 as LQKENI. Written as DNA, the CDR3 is TGTGCCAGCTCCCTACGGGACAGGGAAGAGAGCACCTTC. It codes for CASSLRDREESTF.

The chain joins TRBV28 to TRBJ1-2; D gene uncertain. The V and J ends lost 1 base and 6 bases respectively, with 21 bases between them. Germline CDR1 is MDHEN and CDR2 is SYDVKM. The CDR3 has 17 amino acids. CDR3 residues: CASSLSYFLAAQDGYTF. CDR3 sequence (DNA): TGTGCCAGCAGTTTATCCTACTTCTTAGCGGCACAAGATGGCTACACCTTC.

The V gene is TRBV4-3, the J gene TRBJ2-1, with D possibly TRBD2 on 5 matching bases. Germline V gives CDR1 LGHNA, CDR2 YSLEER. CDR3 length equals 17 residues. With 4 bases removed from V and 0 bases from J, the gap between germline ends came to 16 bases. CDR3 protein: CASSLPVLASSYNEQFF. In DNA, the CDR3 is TGCGCCAGCAGCCTACCTGTCCTAGCCAGCTCCTACAATGAGCAGTTCTTC.

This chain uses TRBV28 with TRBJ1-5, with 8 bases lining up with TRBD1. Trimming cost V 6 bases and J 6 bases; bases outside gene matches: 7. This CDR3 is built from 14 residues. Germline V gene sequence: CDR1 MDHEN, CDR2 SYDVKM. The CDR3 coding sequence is TGTGCCAGCAGACACGGACAGGGAGGTCAGCCCCAGCATTTT. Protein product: CASRHGQGGQPQHF.

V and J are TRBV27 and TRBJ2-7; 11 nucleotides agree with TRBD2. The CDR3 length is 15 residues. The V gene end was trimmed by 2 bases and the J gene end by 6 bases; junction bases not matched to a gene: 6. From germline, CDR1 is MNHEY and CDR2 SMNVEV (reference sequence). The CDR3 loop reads CASSLTGTSGFEQYF. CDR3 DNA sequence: TGTGCCAGCAGTTTAACCGGGACTAGCGGATTCGAGCAGTACTTC.

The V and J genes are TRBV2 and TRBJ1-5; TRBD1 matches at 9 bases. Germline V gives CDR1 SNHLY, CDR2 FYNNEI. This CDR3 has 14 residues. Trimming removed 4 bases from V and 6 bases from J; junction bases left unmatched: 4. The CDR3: CASSAEGQGQPQHF. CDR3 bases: TGTGCCAGCAGTGCAGAGGGACAGGGTCAGCCCCAGCATTTT.

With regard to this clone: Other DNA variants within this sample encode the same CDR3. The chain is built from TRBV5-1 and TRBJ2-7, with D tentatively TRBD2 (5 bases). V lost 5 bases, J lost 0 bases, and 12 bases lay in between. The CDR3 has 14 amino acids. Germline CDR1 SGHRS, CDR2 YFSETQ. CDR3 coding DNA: TGCGCCAGCAGTTACAGCGGAAGCTCCTACGAGCAGTACTTC. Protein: CASSYSGSSYEQYF.

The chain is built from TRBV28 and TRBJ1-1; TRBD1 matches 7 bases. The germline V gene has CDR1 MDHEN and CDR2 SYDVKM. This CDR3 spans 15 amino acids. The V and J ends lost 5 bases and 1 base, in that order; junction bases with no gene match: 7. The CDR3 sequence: CASSPGGQTNTEAFF. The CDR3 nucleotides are TGTGCCAGCAGTCCAGGGGGACAGACGAACACTGAAGCTTTCTTT. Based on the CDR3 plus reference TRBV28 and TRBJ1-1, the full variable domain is DVKVTQSSRYLVKRTGEKVFLECVQDMDHENMFWYRQDPGLGLRLIYFSYDVKMKEKGDIPEGYSVSREKKERFSLILESASTNQTSMYLCASSPGGQTNTEAFFGQGTRLTVV.

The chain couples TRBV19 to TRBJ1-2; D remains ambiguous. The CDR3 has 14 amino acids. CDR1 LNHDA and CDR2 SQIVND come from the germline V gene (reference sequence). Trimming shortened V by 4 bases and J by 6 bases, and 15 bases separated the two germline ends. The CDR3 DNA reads TGTGCCAGTAGTACACCCCGACAATGGGATGGCTACACCTTC. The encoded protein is CASSTPRQWDGYTF.

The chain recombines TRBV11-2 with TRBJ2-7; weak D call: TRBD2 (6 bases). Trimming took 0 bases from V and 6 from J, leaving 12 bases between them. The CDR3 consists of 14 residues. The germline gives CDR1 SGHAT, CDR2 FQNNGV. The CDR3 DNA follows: TGTGCCAGCAGCTTAGAGGCAGGGAGGCTCGAGCAGTACTTC. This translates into CASSLEAGRLEQYF.

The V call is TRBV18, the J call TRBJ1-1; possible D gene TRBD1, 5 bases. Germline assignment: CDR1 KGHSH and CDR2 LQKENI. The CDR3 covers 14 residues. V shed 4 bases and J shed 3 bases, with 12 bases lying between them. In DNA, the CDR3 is TGTGCCAGCTCACGGGGGGGGTCGGACACTGAAGCTTTCTTT. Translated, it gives CASSRGGSDTEAFF. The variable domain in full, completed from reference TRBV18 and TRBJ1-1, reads NAGVMQNPRHLVRRRGQEARLRCSPMKGHSHVYWYRQLPEEGLKFMVYLQKENIIDESGMPKERFSAEFPKEGPSILRIQQVVRGDSAAYFCASSRGGSDTEAFFGQGTRLTVV.

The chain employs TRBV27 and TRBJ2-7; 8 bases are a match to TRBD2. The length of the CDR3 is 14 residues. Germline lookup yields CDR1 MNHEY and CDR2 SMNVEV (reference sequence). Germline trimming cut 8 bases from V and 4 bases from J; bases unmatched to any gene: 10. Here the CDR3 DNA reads TGTGCCAGCCGACCAGCGGGAGTTAGGTACGAGCAGTACTTC. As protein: CASRPAGVRYEQYF.

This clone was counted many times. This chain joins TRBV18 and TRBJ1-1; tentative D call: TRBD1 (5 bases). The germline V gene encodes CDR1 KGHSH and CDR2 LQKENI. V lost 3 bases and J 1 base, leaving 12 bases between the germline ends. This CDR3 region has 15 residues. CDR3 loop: CASSPIRTGNTEAFF. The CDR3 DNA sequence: TGTGCCAGCTCACCCATCCGTACAGGGAACACTGAAGCTTTCTTT.

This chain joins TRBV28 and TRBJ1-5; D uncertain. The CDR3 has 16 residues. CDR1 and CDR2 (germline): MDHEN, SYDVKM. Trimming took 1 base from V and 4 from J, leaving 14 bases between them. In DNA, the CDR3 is TGTGCCAGCAGTTTATTCTTGGCCTCCCCAAATCAGCCCCAGCATTTT. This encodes CASSLFLASPNQPQHF.

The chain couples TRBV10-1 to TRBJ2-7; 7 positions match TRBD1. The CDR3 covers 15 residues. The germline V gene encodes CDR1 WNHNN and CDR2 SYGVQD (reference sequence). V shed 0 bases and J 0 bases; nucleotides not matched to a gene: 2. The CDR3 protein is CASSESGDSSYEQYF. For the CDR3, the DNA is TGCGCCAGCAGTGAGTCCGGGGACAGCTCCTACGAGCAGTACTTC.

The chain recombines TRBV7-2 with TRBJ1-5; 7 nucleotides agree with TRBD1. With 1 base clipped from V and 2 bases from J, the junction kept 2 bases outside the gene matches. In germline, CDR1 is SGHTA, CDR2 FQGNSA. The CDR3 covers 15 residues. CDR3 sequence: CASSLGGQGNQPQHF. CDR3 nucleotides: TGTGCCAGCAGCTTAGGCGGACAGGGCAATCAGCCCCAGCATTTT. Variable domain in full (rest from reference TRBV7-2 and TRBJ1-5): GAGVSQSPSNKVTEKGKDVELRCDPISGHTALYWYRQSLGQGLEFLIYFQGNSAPDKSGLPSDRFSAERTGGSVSTLTIQRTQQEDSAVYLCASSLGGQGNQPQHFGDGTRLSIL.

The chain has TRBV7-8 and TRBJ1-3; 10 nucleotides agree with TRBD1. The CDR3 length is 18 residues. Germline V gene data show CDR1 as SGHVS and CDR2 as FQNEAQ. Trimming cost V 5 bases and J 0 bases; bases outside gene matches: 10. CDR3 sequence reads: CASSQGQGGLGSGNTIYF. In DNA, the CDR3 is TGTGCCAGCAGCCAAGGACAGGGGGGTCTTGGCTCTGGAAACACCATATATTTT. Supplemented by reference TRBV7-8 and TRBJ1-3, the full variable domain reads GAGVSQSPRYKVAKRGQDVALRCDPISGHVSLFWYQQALGQGPEFLTYFQNEAQLDKSGLPSDRFFAERPEGSVSTLKIQRTQQEDSAVYLCASSQGQGGLGSGNTIYFGEGSWLTVV.

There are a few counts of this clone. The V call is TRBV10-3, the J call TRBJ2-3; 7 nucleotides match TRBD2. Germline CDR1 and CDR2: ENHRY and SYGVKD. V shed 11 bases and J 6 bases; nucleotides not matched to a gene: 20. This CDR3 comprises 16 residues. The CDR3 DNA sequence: TGTGCCTCCACCCCCCGGGACTACGCTCCGCGGGATACGCAGTATTTT. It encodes CASTPRDYAPRDTQYF.

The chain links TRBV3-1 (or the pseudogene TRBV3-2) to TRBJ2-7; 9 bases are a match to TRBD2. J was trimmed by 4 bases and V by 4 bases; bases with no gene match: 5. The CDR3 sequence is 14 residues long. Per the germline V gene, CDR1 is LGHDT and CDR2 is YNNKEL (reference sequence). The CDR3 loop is CASSRSGGLYEQYF. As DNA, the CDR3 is TGTGCCAGCAGCCGCAGCGGGGGGCTATACGAGCAGTACTTC.

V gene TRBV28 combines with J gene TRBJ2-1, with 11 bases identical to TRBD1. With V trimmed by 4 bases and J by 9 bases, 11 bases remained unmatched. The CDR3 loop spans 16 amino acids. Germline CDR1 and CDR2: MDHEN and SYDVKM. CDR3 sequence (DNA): TGTGCCAGCAGTTCCCCGGGACAGGGGGTTTGGGTTGAGCAGTTCTTC. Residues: CASSSPGQGVWVEQFF.

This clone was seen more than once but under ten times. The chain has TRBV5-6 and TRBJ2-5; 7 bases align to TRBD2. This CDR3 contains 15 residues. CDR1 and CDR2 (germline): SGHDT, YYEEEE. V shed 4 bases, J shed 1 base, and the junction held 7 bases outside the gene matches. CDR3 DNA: TGTGCCAGCAGCGTGGGGGGGACTATCCAAGAGACCCAGTACTTC. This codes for CASSVGGTIQETQYF.

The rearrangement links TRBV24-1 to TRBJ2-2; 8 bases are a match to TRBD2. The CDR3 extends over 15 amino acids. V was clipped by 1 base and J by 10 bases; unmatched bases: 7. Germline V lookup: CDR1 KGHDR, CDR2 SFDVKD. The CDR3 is CATSDLNGRAEELFF. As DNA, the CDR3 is TGTGCCACCAGTGATTTAAACGGGAGGGCAGAGGAGCTGTTTTTT.